This T cell receptor beta chain was obtained from a study of shared clonotypes between healthy human individuals. Turning to the study itself: CD4 naive and CD4 memory each took three plates per donor, while CD8 naive took two and CD8 memory one.

J gave up 6 bases and V 3 bases, and 8 bases lay outside the gene matches. In germline, CDR1 is LNHNV, CDR2 YYDKDF (reference sequence). This CDR3 has 16 amino acids. Data came from immunoSEQ multiplex PCR; TCRdb stores just in-frame clones and leaves some out. The sample contains about 680,000 clones, 74% of which appear only once. This chain joins TRBV15 and TRBJ2-1; TRBD2 matches 10 bases. Material: memory CD4+ T cells sorted from blood. The subset denotes: CD45RA-negative fraction. The receptor was isolated from a woman aged 30 to 39 in good health. The CDR3 reads CATSSGVSGRSNEQFF. CDR3 nucleotide sequence: TGTGCCACCAGCAGCGGGGTTAGCGGGAGGTCCAATGAGCAGTTCTTC. Together with reference TRBV15 and TRBJ2-1, the CDR3 gives the full variable domain: DAMVIQNPRYQVTQFGKPVTLSCSQTLNHNVMYWYQQKSSQAPKLLFHYYDKDFNNEADTPDNFQSRRPNTSFCFLDIRSPGLGDTAMYLCATSSGVSGRSNEQFFGPGTRLTVL.